This TCR beta chain was recovered during a study of Graves' ophthalmopathy and Graves' hyperthyroidism. Overall study: A follow-up of 18 months without ophthalmopathy meant that hyperthyroidism was stable. Regarding the study as a whole: In blood, most expanded thyroid clonotypes above 0.001 frequency were also detected. For separating ophthalmopathy from stable hyperthyroidism, a 13-signature model gave 87.88% sensitivity and roughly 79% specificity.

Trimming left V 5 bases short and J 8 bases short, with 15 bases between. This CDR3 has 14 residues. Germline V gene data show CDR1 as LNHDA and CDR2 as SQIVND (reference sequence). This clonotype showed up just a few times. Its antigen remains unknown. The authors amplified TCR beta CDR3 regions from RNA transcripts. HTBI primers were employed in first-round RT-PCR, then a second-round multiplex PCR followed. TCRdb fed the multiplex PCR reads into MiXCR, producing one record per CDR3 protein. The profile covers over a million distinct CDR3 sequences, with 35% to 45% appearing a single time and approximately 12% taken by the ten largest.

V and J are TRBV19 and TRBJ2-2; either TRBD1 or TRBD2 may fit D (5 bases each). The sample consisted of peripheral blood or thyroid tissue (not recorded which). The source is an adult man with Graves' hyperthyroidism. The CDR3 region is CASSPGTIGGELFF. Here the CDR3 DNA reads TGTGCCAGTAGTCCAGGGACCATAGGGGGGGAGCTGTTTTTT.